This T cell receptor (beta chain) comes out of a study of regulatory T cells in long-lasting Graves disease. The CDR3 sequence is 16 residues long. Germline V CDR1 and CDR2: MNHEY, SVGEGT. V lost 0 bases and J lost 5; bases outside the gene matches: 6. Both iRepertoire HTBI primers and Arm-PCR of CDR3 regions were used to build the TCR beta libraries. TCRdb passed the multiplex PCR reads through MiXCR, listing each CDR3 protein once. The sample gives roughly 500,000 distinct CDR3 sequences, approximately 15% of which show up once; roughly 10% is in the top ten. Time point noted: newly diagnosed GD, antithyroid drugs for less than 3 months. Generation of the TCR library employed RNA extracted from PBMCs. This clonotype is a singleton in its sample. This likely reflects a read error, since a far larger clone is one base away. Separately, the same data were catalogued under a study of T cells in Graves' hyperthyroidism and ophthalmopathy. From that study: Initially, a first-round RT-PCR of the TCR CDR3 employed the HTBI primer set. Among clonotypes expanded in thyroid above 0.001, most were also found in blood.

Sequences were derived from peripheral blood mononuclear cells (PBMCs), sampled at new diagnosis, from a patient treated with antithyroid drugs. The chain employs TRBV6-2 or TRBV6-3 and TRBJ2-1; TRBD2 aligns across 8 bases. The clonotype originates from a man aged 30 to 39 with Graves disease. Here the CDR3 reads CASSYSRTSSNNEQFF. CDR3 nucleotides: TGTGCCAGCAGTTACTCGAGGACTAGCAGCAACAATGAGCAGTTCTTC.